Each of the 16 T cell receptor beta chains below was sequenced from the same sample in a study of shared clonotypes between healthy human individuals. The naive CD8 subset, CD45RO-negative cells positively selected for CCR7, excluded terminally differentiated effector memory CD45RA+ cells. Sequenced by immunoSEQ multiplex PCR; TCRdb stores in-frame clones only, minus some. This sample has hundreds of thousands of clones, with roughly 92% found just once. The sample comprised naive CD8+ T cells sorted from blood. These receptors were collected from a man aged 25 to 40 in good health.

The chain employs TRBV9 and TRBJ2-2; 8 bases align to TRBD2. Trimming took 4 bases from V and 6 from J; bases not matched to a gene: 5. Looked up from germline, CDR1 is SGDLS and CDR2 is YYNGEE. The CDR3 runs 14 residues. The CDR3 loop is CASSQGLGAGELFF. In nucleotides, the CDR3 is TGTGCCAGCAGCCAGGGACTAGGGGCCGGGGAGCTGTTTTTT. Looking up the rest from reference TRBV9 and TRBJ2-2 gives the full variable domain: DSGVTQTPKHLITATGQRVTLRCSPRSGDLSVYWYQQSLDQGLQFLIQYYNGEERAKGNILERFSAQQFPDLHSELNLSSLELGDSALYFCASSQGLGAGELFFGEGSRLTVL.

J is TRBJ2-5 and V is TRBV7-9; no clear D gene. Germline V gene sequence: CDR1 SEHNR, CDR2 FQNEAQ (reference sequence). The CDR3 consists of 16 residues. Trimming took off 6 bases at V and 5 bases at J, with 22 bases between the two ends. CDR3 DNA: TGTGCCAGCAGTCACGCAAGGTTACAGTGGTTGGAGACCCAGTACTTC. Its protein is CASSHARLQWLETQYF.

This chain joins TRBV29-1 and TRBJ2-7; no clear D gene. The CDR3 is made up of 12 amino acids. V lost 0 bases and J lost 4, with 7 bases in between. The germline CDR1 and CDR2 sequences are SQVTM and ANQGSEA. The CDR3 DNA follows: TGCAGCGTTGAAGAGGACGGATACGAGCAGTACTTC. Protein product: CSVEEDGYEQYF.

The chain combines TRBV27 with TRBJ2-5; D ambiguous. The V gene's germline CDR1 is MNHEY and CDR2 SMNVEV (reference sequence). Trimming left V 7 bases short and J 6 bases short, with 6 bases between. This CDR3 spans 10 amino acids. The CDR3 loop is CASTSQTQYF. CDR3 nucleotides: TGTGCCAGCACCAGCCAGACCCAGTACTTC.

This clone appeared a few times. Here the CDR3 reads CASSEGGSAGELFF. The CDR3 DNA follows: TGTGCCAGCAGTGAAGGCGGTTCGGCCGGGGAGCTGTTTTTT. The rearrangement uses TRBV6-1 and TRBJ2-2; D unclear. Trimming left V 1 base short and J 6 bases short, with 9 bases between. CDR3 length: 14 amino acids. Germline V gene data show CDR1 as MNHNS and CDR2 as SASEGT.

The CDR3 reads CSVEKFDSYEQYF. The CDR3 region has the DNA TGCAGCGTTGAAAAGTTCGACAGCTACGAGCAGTACTTC. The rearrangement joins TRBV29-1 to TRBJ2-7; TRBD1 is a possible D gene (5 bases). Trimming shortened V by 2 bases and J by 3 bases, and 11 bases separated the two germline ends. The CDR3 consists of 13 residues. The V gene's germline CDR1 is SQVTM and CDR2 ANQGSEA.

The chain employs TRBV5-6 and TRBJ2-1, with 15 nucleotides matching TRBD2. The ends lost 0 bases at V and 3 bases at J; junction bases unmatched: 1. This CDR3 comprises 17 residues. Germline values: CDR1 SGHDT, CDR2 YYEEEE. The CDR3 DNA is TGTGCCAGCAGCTTGGAGGGACTAGCGGGAGGCTACAATGAGCAGTTCTTC. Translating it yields CASSLEGLAGGYNEQFF.

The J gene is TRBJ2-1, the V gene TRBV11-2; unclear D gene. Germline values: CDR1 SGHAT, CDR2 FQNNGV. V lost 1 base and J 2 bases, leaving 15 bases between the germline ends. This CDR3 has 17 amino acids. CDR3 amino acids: CASSLGPQLRPYNEQFF. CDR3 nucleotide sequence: TGTGCCAGCAGCTTAGGTCCCCAGCTTCGTCCCTACAATGAGCAGTTCTTC.

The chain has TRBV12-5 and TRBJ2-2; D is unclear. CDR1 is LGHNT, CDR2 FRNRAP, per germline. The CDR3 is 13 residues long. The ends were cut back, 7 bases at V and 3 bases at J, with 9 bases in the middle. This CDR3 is CASALFDTGELFF. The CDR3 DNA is TGTGCTAGTGCCCTTTTTGACACCGGGGAGCTGTTTTTT.

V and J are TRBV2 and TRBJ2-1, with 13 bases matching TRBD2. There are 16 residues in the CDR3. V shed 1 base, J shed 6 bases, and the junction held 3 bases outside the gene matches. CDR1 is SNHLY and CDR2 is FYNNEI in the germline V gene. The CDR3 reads CASSEGGTSGTNEQFF. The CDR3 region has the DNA TGTGCCAGCAGTGAAGGAGGGACTAGCGGGACCAATGAGCAGTTCTTC.

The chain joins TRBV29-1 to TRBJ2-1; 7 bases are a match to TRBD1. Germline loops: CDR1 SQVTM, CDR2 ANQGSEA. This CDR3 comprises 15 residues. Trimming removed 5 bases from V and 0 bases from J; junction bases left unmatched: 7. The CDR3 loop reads CSVSPGQSSYNEQFF. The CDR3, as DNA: TGCAGCGTTTCCCCGGGACAGAGCTCCTACAATGAGCAGTTCTTC.

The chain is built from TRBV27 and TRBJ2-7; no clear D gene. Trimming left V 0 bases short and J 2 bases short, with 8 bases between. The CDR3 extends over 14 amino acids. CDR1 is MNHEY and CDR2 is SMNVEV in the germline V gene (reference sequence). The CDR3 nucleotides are TGTGCCAGCAGTTTATCAGACCCCGCCTACGAGCAGTACTTC. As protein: CASSLSDPAYEQYF.

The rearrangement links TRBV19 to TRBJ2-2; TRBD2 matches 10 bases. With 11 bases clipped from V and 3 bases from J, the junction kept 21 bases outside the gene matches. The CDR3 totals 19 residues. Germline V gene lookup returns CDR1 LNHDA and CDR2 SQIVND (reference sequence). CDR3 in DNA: TGTGCCTCATTAGAGCGGGAGGGCCGGTTCAGCTCGCACACCGGGGAGCTGTTTTTT. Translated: CASLEREGRFSSHTGELFF. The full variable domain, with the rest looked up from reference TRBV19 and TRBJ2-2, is DGGITQSPKYLFRKEGQNVTLSCEQNLNHDAMYWYRQDPGQGLRLIYYSQIVNDFQKGDIAEGYSVSREKKESFPLTVTSAQKNPTAFYLCASLEREGRFSSHTGELFFGEGSRLTVL.

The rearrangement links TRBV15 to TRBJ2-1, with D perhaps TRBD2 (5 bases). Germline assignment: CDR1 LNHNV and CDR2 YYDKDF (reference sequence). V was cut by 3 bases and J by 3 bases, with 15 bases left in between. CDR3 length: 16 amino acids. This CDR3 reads CATSSRIAGSYNEQFF. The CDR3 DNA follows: TGTGCCACCAGCAGTCGTATAGCTGGGAGCTACAATGAGCAGTTCTTC.

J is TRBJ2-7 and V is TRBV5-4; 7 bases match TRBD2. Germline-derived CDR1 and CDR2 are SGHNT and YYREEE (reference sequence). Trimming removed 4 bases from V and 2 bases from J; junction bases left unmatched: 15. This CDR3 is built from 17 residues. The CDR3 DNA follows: TGTGCCAGCAGCCCCGTGGGGGAGCGGGATGCAACCTACGAGCAGTACTTC. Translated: CASSPVGERDATYEQYF.

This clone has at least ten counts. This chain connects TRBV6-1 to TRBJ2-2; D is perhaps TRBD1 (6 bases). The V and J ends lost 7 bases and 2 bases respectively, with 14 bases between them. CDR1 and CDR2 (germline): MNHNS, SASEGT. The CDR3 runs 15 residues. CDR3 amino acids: CASTRKGENTGELFF. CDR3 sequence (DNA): TGTGCCAGCACCCGAAAGGGGGAAAACACCGGGGAGCTGTTTTTT.